This T cell receptor (beta chain) derives from a study of CD8 T cells in ankylosing spondylitis. This clonotype was seen at least ten times. TCRdb passed the 5' RACE reads through MiXCR, listing each CDR3 protein once. The sample has more than 95,000 distinct CDR3 sequences, roughly 8.7% seen once. Germline assignment: CDR1 MNHEY and CDR2 SVGEGT. This CDR3 region has 13 residues. V gave up 8 bases and J gave up 2 bases, with 13 bases separating them. The chain employs TRBV6-2 or TRBV6-3 and TRBJ2-7, with D unresolved. Sequencing was done on a sample of blood, either unsorted or a sorted T cell fraction (not recorded which). This sequence originates from a male donor with ankylosing spondylitis or in good health (not recorded which). Here the CDR3 DNA reads TGTGCCAGCGGGAAGCTCACTCCCTACGAGCAGTACTTC. This gives the protein CASGKLTPYEQYF.